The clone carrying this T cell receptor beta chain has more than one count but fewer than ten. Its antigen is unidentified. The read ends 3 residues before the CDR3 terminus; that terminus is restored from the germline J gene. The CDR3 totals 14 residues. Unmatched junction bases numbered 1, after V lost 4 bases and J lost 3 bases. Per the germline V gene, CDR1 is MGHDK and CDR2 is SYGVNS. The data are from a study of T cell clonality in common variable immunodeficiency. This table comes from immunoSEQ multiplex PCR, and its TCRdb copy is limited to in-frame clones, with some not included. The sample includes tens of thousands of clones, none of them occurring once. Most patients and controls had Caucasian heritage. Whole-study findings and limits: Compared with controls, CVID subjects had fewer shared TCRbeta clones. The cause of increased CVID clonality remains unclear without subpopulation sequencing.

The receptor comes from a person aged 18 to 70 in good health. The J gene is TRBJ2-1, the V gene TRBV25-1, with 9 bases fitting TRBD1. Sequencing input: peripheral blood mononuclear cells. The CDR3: CASSGTGVYNEQFF. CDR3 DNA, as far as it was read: TGTGCCAGCAGTGGGACAGGGGTCTACAATGAG.